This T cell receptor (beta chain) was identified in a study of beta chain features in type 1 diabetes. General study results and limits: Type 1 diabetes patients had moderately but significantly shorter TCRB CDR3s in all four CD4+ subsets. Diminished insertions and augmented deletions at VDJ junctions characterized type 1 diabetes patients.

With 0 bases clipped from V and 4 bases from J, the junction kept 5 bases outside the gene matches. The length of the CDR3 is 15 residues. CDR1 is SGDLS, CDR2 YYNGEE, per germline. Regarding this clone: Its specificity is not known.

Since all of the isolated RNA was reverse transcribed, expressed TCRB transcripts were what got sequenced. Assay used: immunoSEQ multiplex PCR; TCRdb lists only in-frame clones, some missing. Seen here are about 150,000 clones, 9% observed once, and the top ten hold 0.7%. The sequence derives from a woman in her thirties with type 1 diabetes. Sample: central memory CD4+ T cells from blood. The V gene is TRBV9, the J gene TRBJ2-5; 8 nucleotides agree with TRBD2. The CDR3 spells CASSVATAGAETQYF. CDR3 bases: TGTGCCAGCAGCGTAGCCACAGCGGGGGCAGAGACCCAGTACTTC.